Following are 9 T cell receptor beta chains from one sample sequenced in a study of cytomegalovirus exposure and HLA in healthy donors. PCR amplification relied on 60 Vbeta primers (plus 13 Jbeta primers). Clones were sequenced by immunoSEQ multiplex PCR, and TCRdb holds only the in-frame ones, with some missing. In the table there are 90,000 to 130,000 clones, about three quarters of which are singletons. The sequencing input was PBMCs. The receptor source for this set is an older woman in good health and CMV-seropositive.

The J gene is TRBJ2-7, the V gene TRBV5-1; 9 positions match TRBD2. The CDR3 loop spans 15 amino acids. The ends lost 0 bases at V and 4 bases at J; junction bases unmatched: 5. Germline V gives CDR1 SGHRS, CDR2 YFSETQ. The CDR3 DNA reads TGCGCCAGCAGCTTGGCCGGGACTAGCAATTACGAGCAGTACTTC. Its protein is CASSLAGTSNYEQYF.

The rearrangement links TRBV5-6 to TRBJ1-1; D gene unclear. The V end was cut by 6 bases, the J end by 4 bases, with 16 bases between. CDR3 size: 14 residues. CDR1 is SGHDT and CDR2 is YYEEEE in the germline V gene. The CDR3 here is CASTRTTSGTEAFF. CDR3 bases: TGTGCCAGCACCCGGACTACCTCGGGCACTGAAGCTTTCTTT. Supplemented by reference TRBV5-6 and TRBJ1-1, the full variable domain reads DAGVTQSPTHLIKTRGQQVTLRCSPKSGHDTVSWYQQALGQGPQFIFQYYEEEERQRGNFPDRFSGHQFPNYSSELNVNALLLGDSALYLCASTRTTSGTEAFFGQGTRLTVV.

This clone was recorded many times. V and J are TRBV15 and TRBJ2-7; 7 bases align to TRBD1. CDR1 LNHNV and CDR2 YYDKDF come from the germline V gene (reference sequence). The CDR3 consists of 17 residues. Trimming took 1 base from V and 3 from J; bases not matched to a gene: 12. CDR3 sequence (DNA): TGTGCCACCAGCAGAGTCACTTTACGGGACAGAGTCTACGAGCAGTACTTC. As protein: CATSRVTLRDRVYEQYF.

The chain carries TRBV30 and TRBJ1-6; 7 bases map to TRBD1. This CDR3 is built from 15 residues. CDR1 is GTSNPN, CDR2 SVGIG, per germline (reference sequence). V gave up 4 bases and J gave up 8 bases; unmatched junction bases: 11. Here the CDR3 DNA reads TGTGCCTGGACCCACATTGACAGGGACGATTCACCCCTCCACTTT. Translated: CAWTHIDRDDSPLHF.

The chain uses TRBV27 and TRBJ2-7; a weak D match, TRBD1 (6 bases). This CDR3 contains 16 residues. Germline CDR1 is MNHEY and CDR2 is SMNVEV (reference sequence). Trimming shortened V by 6 bases and J by 3 bases, and 21 bases separated the two germline ends. The CDR3 DNA reads TGTGCCAGCAGCCCAGGGGTACTAGGGTCACACTACGAGCAGTACTTC. Its translation: CASSPGVLGSHYEQYF.

The V and J genes are TRBV29-1 and TRBJ2-2; 7 bases match TRBD2. The CDR3 totals 15 residues. The V segment lost 8 bases and the J segment 1 base; nucleotides outside the gene matches: 10. Per the germline V gene, CDR1 is SQVTM and CDR2 is ANQGSEA. The DNA of the CDR3 is TGCAGCCCCGTGGGAGGGGCTGAGAACACCGGGGAGCTGTTTTTT. Its protein product is CSPVGGAENTGELFF.

The chain's CDR3 is CASSDFGQGADEQFF. CDR3 DNA: TGTGCCAGCAGCGATTTCGGACAGGGGGCGGATGAGCAGTTCTTC. V and J are TRBV9 and TRBJ2-1; 11 nucleotides line up with TRBD1. V lost 3 bases and J lost 8; bases outside the gene matches: 7. The CDR3 extends over 15 amino acids. The germline V gene encodes CDR1 SGDLS and CDR2 YYNGEE.

This chain uses TRBV5-1 with TRBJ1-1; D is unclear. V dropped 0 bases and J dropped 1 base, with 13 bases sitting between them. Looked up from germline, CDR1 is SGHRS and CDR2 is YFSETQ. This CDR3 comprises 16 residues. CDR3 sequence (DNA): TGCGCCAGCAGCTTGGGACATACGGCGGGGAACACTGAAGCTTTCTTT. It codes for CASSLGHTAGNTEAFF.

V is TRBV4-1 and J is TRBJ1-4; D remains unclear. The CDR3 loop spans 15 amino acids. Germline CDR1 is MGHRA and CDR2 is YSYEKL. V shed 1 base and J shed 5 bases, with 11 bases lying between them. Here the CDR3 reads CASSQGWQSNEKLFF. The CDR3, as DNA: TGCGCCAGCAGCCAAGGGTGGCAATCGAATGAAAAACTGTTTTTT.